These T cell receptor beta chains were read from a single sample in a study of T-cell reconstitution after alpha-beta-depleted transplantation in children. TCRdb re-derived calls from the PCR reads in MiXCR, one entry per CDR3 protein. There are fewer than 700,000 distinct CDR3 sequences in the sample; about 21% occur only once, and less than 15% lies in the top ten. The source was PBMCs, mostly from graft donor cells, collected 360 days after TCRalphabeta/CD19-depleted stem cell transplant. These receptors originate from a boy less than two years old who had a stem cell transplant for acute myeloid leukemia, so the T cells may come from the graft donor. Each CDR3 is given with its conserved first and last residue. D genes are given only for firm matches. The size field is filled for only some rows; it gives once, few, many or a size class.

V gene: TRBV4-3; D gene: .; clone size: many; J gene: TRBJ2-7; CDR3 DNA: TGCGCCAGCAGCCAACTGCTAGCGCCCACCTACGAGCAGTACTTC; CDR3 protein: CASSQLLAPTYEQYF
V gene: TRBV19; D gene: .; clone size: few; J gene: TRBJ2-3; CDR3 DNA: TGTGCCAGTAGTATAAGGGTGGGGACAATCACAGATACGCAGTATTTT; CDR3 protein: CASSIRVGTITDTQYF
V gene: TRBV12-3/TRBV12-4; D gene: .; clone size: many; J gene: TRBJ2-2; CDR3 DNA: TGTGCCAGCAGCCCACCCACCGGGGAGCTGTTTTTT; CDR3 protein: CASSPPTGELFF
V gene: TRBV7-3; D gene: .; clone size: .; J gene: TRBJ1-1; CDR3 DNA: TGTGCCAGCAGCTCCAGTGCGGCTGAAGCTTTCTTT; CDR3 protein: CASSSSAAEAFF
V gene: TRBV29-1; D gene: .; clone size: many; J gene: TRBJ2-3; CDR3 DNA: TGCAGCGTTGAAGAACGAAGGATTGGGGATACGCAGTATTTT; CDR3 protein: CSVEERRIGDTQYF
V gene: TRBV28; D gene: .; clone size: .; J gene: TRBJ1-5; CDR3 DNA: TGTGCCAGCAGTTTTGACTTTGACCCTCAGCCCCAGCATTTT; CDR3 protein: CASSFDFDPQPQHF
V gene: TRBV20-1; D gene: .; clone size: few; J gene: TRBJ2-3; CDR3 DNA: TGCAGTGCTGGAAGCGAAATCCCAGATACGCAGTATTTT; CDR3 protein: CSAGSEIPDTQYF
V gene: TRBV12-3/TRBV12-4; D gene: .; clone size: .; J gene: TRBJ1-5; CDR3 DNA: TGTGCCAGCAGTTTACGAGGACTGCTATGGAATAGCGGCAATCAGCCCCAGCATTTT; CDR3 protein: CASSLRGLLWNSGNQPQHF
V gene: TRBV5-1; D gene: .; clone size: .; J gene: TRBJ2-2; CDR3 DNA: TGCGCCAGCAGCTTCCAGGGGGAGGAGTACACCGGGGAGCTGTTTTTT; CDR3 protein: CASSFQGEEYTGELFF
V gene: TRBV7-2; D gene: .; clone size: few; J gene: TRBJ2-1; CDR3 DNA: TGTGCCAGCAGCCCGACACCATCCGGGGACGAGCAGTTCTTC; CDR3 protein: CASSPTPSGDEQFF
V gene: TRBV20-1; D gene: .; clone size: many; J gene: TRBJ1-1; CDR3 DNA: TGCAGTGCTACGAATACAGGGACGGGGACTGAAGCTTTCTTT; CDR3 protein: CSATNTGTGTEAFF
V gene: TRBV5-4; D gene: .; clone size: .; J gene: TRBJ2-1; CDR3 DNA: TGTGCCAGCAGCTCTGCAATTAGCTCCTACAATGAGCAGTTCTTC; CDR3 protein: CASSSAISSYNEQFF
V gene: TRBV6-5; D gene: TRBD2; clone size: few; J gene: TRBJ2-5; CDR3 DNA: TGTGCCAGCAGTTCCGCCCCTAGCGGGGTGGAGACCCAGTACTTC; CDR3 protein: CASSSAPSGVETQYF
V gene: TRBV5-1; D gene: .; clone size: many; J gene: TRBJ2-1; CDR3 DNA: TGCGCCAGCAGCTTGGTAGAACAGTATGGCCACAATGAGCAGTTCTTC; CDR3 protein: CASSLVEQYGHNEQFF